The 3 T cell receptor beta chains below all came from one sample that was sequenced in a study of read filtering for tumor transcriptome and immune sequencing. Molecular barcoded adaptors covering alpha/delta and beta/gamma chains were used on 400 to 450 ng RNA. One entry per CDR3 protein, called by TCRdb with MiXCR from the reads. Seen here are over 45,000 distinct CDR3 sequences, 20% to 25% observed once, and the top ten hold about a sixth. Sequencing was done on a sample of a population of CD138-negative cells sorted from bone marrow. Source of these receptors: a donor at least 40 years old with multiple myeloma.

This clonotype appeared many times. The J gene is TRBJ1-2, the V gene TRBV29-1; D may be TRBD1 (6 bases). V was pared by 7 bases and J by 0 bases, with 18 bases between. CDR1 is SQVTM and CDR2 is ANQGSEA in the germline V gene. CDR3 length: 15 residues. CDR3 region: CSGGGGATTNYGYTF. For the CDR3, the DNA is TGCAGCGGCGGTGGGGGGGCGACTACTAACTATGGCTACACCTTC. The full variable domain, in which reference TRBV29-1 and TRBJ1-2 provide the parts outside the CDR3, is SAVISQKPSRDICQRGTSLTIQCQVDSQVTMMFWYRQQPGQSLTLIATANQGSEATYESGFVIDKFPISRPNLTFSTLTVSNMSPEDSSIYLCSGGGGATTNYGYTFGSGTRLTVV.

This clonotype was picked up many times. V usage is TRBV24-1 and J usage is TRBJ2-1; D gene ambiguous. Looked up from germline, CDR1 is KGHDR and CDR2 is SFDVKD. The CDR3 contains 11 residues. Trimming cost V 5 bases and J 10 bases, with 8 bases left between them. In DNA form, the CDR3 reads TGTGCCACCAGTGCGGTTGAGGAGCAGTTCTTC. This gives the protein CATSAVEEQFF.

This clonotype has ten or more counts. The CDR3 nucleotides are TGTGCCAGCAGCCCGGGACAGTCTAGGACTAGCGGGAGTAATGAGCAGTTCTTC. This translates into CASSPGQSRTSGSNEQFF. The J gene is TRBJ2-1, the V gene TRBV7-9; 13 nucleotides match TRBD2. The J segment lost 7 bases and the V segment lost 5 bases, leaving 14 bases of the junction unmatched. The germline gives CDR1 SEHNR, CDR2 FQNEAQ (reference sequence). This CDR3 is built from 18 residues.